This T cell receptor (beta chain) is drawn from a study of shared clonotypes between healthy human individuals. In the study overall: The study used three CD4 naive, three CD4 memory, two CD8 naive and one CD8 memory plate per donor. Whole-study findings and limits: Despite large depth, rarefaction showed incomplete sorted-subset sequencing. Shared clonotypes: roughly 5% naive CD4, about 3.3% naive CD8, about 2.4% memory CD4, approximately 0.4% memory CD8.

In germline, CDR1 is SNHLY, CDR2 FYNNEI. CDR3 length equals 17 residues. Trimming removed 5 bases from V and 1 base from J; junction bases left unmatched: 13. The sample holds many counts of this clone. Its antigen is not identified. All of the donors resided in Nashville, Tennessee, and each was a Caucasian adult. The protocol was immunoSEQ multiplex PCR, while the TCRdb copy is restricted to in-frame clones and leaves out a portion. This table has about 710,000 clones, approximately 77% appearing once. The chain joins TRBV2 to TRBJ1-1; 7 bases match TRBD1. The clonotype was recovered from a woman under 40 in good health. The specimen sequenced was memory CD4+ T cells sorted from blood. This sample's subset: CD45RA-negative fraction. The CDR3 DNA is TGTGCCAGCAGTCCACGTCTAGGGGGCAGGGCGAACACTGAAGCTTTCTTT. It codes for CASSPRLGGRANTEAFF.